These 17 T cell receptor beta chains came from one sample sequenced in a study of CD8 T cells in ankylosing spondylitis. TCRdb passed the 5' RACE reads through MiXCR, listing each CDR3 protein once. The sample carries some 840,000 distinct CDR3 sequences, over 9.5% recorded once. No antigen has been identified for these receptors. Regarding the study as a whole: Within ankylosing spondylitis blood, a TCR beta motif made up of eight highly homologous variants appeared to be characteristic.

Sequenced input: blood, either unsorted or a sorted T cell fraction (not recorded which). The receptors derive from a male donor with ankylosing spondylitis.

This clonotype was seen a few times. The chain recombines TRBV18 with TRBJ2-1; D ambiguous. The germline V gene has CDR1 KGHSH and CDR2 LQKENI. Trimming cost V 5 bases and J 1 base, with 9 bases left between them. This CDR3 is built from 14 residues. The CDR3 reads CASSNQQSYNEQFF. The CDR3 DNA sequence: TGTGCCAGCTCAAACCAACAGTCCTACAATGAGCAGTTCTTC.

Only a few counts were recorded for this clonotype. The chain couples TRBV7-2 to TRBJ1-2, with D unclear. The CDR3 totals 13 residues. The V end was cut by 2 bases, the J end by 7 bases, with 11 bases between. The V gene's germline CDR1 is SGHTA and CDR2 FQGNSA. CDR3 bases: TGTGCCAGCAGCTTATCTCAGGAGCTTGGCTACACCTTC. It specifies CASSLSQELGYTF.

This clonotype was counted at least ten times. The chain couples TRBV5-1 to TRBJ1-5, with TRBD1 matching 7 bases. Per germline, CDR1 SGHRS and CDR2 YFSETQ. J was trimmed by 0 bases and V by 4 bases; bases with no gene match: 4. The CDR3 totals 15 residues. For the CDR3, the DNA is TGCGCCAGCAGCGCGACAGGGCGTAGCAATCAGCCCCAGCATTTT. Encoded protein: CASSATGRSNQPQHF.

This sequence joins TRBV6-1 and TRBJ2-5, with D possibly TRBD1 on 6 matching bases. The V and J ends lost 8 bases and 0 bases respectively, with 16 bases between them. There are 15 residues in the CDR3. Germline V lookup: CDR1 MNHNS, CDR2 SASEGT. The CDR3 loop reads CASGLRQAYQETQYF. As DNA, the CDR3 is TGTGCCAGCGGGCTACGACAGGCGTACCAAGAGACCCAGTACTTC.

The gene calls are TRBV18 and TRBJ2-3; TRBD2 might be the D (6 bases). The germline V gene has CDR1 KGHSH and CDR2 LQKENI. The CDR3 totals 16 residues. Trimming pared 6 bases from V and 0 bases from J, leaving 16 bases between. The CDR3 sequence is CASSTRKRSSTDTQYF. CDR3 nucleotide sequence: TGTGCCAGCTCGACTAGAAAGCGGAGTAGCACAGATACGCAGTATTTT.

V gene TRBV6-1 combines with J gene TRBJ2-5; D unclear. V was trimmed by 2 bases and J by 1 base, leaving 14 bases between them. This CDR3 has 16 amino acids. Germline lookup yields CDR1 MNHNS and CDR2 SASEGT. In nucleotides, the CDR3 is TGTGCCAGCAGTGAATCTAGAAGCAGGCTCCAAGAGACCCAGTACTTC. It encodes CASSESRSRLQETQYF.

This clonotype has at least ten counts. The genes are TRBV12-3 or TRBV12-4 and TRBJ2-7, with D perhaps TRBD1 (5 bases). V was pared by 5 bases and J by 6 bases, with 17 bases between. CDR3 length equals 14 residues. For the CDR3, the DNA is TGTGCCAGCAGTCCCGGACACACCTCGGCCGAGCAGTACTTC. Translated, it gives CASSPGHTSAEQYF.

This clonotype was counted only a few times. Here the CDR3 reads CASSQEITTEAFF. The CDR3 DNA reads as TGTGCCAGCAGCCAGGAAATCACGACTGAAGCTTTCTTT. This chain joins TRBV7-2 and TRBJ1-1, with D unresolved. The CDR3 is made up of 13 amino acids. CDR1 and CDR2 (germline): SGHTA, FQGNSA. The V and J ends lost 5 bases and 5 bases respectively, with 12 bases between them.

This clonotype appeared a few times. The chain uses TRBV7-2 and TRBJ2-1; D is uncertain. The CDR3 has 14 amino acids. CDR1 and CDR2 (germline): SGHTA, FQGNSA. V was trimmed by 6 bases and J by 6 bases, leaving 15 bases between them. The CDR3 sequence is CASRDRLTPNEQFF. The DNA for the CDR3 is TGTGCCAGCAGGGACCGATTAACCCCCAATGAGCAGTTCTTC. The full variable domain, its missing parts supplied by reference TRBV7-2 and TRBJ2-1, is GAGVSQSPSNKVTEKGKDVELRCDPISGHTALYWYRQSLGQGLEFLIYFQGNSAPDKSGLPSDRFSAERTGGSVSTLTIQRTQQEDSAVYLCASRDRLTPNEQFFGPGTRLTVL.

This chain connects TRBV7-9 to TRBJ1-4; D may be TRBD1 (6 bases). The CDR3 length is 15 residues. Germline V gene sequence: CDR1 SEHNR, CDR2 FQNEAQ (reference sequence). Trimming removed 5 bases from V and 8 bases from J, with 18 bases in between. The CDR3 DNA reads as TGTGCCAGCAGCCGACAGGCCGGGACGGGGGAAAAACTGTTTTTT. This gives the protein CASSRQAGTGEKLFF. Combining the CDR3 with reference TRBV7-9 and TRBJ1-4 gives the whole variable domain DTGVSQNPRHKITKRGQNVTFRCDPISEHNRLYWYRQTLGQGPEFLTYFQNEAQLEKSRLLSDRFSAERPKGSFSTLEIQRTEQGDSAMYLCASSRQAGTGEKLFFGSGTQLSVL.

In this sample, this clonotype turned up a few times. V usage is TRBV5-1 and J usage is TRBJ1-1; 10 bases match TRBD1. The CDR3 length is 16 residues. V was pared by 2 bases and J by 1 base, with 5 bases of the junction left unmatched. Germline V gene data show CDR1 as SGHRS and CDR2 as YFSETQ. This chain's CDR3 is CASSLGDRGRNTEAFF. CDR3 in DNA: TGCGCCAGCAGCTTAGGGGACAGGGGTCGGAACACTGAAGCTTTCTTT. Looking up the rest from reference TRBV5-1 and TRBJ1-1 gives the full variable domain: KAGVTQTPRYLIKTRGQQVTLSCSPISGHRSVSWYQQTPGQGLQFLFEYFSETQRNKGNFPGRFSGRQFSNSRSEMNVSTLELGDSALYLCASSLGDRGRNTEAFFGQGTRLTVV.

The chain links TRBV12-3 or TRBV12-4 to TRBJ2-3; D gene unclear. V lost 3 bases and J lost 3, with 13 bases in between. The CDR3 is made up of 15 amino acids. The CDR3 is CASSFGVIETDTQYF. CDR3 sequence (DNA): TGTGCCAGCAGTTTTGGGGTGATAGAAACAGATACGCAGTATTTT.

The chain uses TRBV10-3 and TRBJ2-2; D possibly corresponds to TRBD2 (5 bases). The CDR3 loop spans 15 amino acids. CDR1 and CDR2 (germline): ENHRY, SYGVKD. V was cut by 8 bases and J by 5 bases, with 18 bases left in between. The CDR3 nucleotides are TGTGCCATCGCGCTGAGTCAGAGCGGAACCGGGGAGCTGTTTTTT. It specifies CAIALSQSGTGELFF.

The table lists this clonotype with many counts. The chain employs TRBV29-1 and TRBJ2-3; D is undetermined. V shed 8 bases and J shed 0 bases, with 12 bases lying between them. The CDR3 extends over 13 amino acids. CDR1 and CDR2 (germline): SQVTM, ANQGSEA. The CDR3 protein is CSSRLASTDTQYF. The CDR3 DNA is TGCAGCTCCCGTTTGGCTAGCACAGATACGCAGTATTTT.

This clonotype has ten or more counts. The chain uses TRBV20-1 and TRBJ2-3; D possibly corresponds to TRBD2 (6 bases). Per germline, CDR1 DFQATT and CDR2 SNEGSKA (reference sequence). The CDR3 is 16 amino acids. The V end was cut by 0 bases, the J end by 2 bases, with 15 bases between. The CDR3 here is CSARDRSSEYTDTQYF. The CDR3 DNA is TGCAGTGCTAGAGATCGGTCTAGCGAGTACACAGATACGCAGTATTTT.

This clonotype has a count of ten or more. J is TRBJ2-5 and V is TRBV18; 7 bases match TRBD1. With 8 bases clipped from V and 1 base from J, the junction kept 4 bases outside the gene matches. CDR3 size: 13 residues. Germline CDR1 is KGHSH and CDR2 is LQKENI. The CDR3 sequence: CASSPGGQETQYF. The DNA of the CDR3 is TGTGCCAGCAGTCCAGGGGGCCAAGAGACCCAGTACTTC. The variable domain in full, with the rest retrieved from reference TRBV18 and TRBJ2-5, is NAGVMQNPRHLVRRRGQEARLRCSPMKGHSHVYWYRQLPEEGLKFMVYLQKENIIDESGMPKERFSAEFPKEGPSILRIQQVVRGDSAAYFCASSPGGQETQYFGPGTRLLVL.

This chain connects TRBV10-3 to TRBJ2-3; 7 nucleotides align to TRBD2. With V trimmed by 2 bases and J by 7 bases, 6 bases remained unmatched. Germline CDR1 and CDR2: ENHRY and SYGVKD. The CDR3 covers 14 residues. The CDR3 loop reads CAISEAGVVNTQYF. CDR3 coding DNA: TGTGCCATCAGTGAGGCGGGAGTGGTAAATACGCAGTATTTT.